The rows below give T cell receptor beta chains drawn from one sample of a study of blood T cells in healthy people across ages. Using its own MiXCR run on the 5' RACE reads, TCRdb lists one record per CDR3 protein. The data show more than 650,000 distinct CDR3 sequences, 53% seen once. Sequences were obtained from blood. The receptors originated from a man at least 80 years old in good health. Each CDR3 is given with its conserved first and last residue. The D gene is left open where the match is weak.

j_call: TRBJ2-2; d_call: -; v_call: TRBV12-3/TRBV12-4; cdr3_aa: CASSLILTGELFF; cdr3_nt: TGTGCCAGCAGTTTGATTTTAACCGGGGAGCTGTTTTTT
j_call: TRBJ2-5; d_call: -; v_call: TRBV29-1; cdr3_aa: CSVEETSGVGALEQYF; cdr3_nt: TGCAGCGTTGAAGAAACTTCGGGAGTAGGAGCTCTTGAGCAGTACTTC
j_call: TRBJ2-1; d_call: -; v_call: TRBV14; cdr3_aa: CASSQARIIDEQFF; cdr3_nt: TGTGCCAGCAGCCAAGCCAGGATTATCGATGAGCAGTTCTTC
j_call: TRBJ2-7; d_call: -; v_call: TRBV28; cdr3_aa: CASSLLGGGNDEQYF; cdr3_nt: TGTGCCAGCAGTTTATTGGGAGGGGGCAACGACGAGCAGTACTTC
j_call: TRBJ1-4; d_call: -; v_call: TRBV4-2; cdr3_aa: CASSPGGQGPHVTNEKLFF; cdr3_nt: TGTGCCAGCAGCCCGGGGGGTCAGGGCCCTCATGTAACTAATGAAAAACTGTTTTTT
j_call: TRBJ2-7; d_call: -; v_call: TRBV12-3/TRBV12-4; cdr3_aa: CASSPFRRGGSYEQYF; cdr3_nt: TGTGCCAGCAGTCCCTTTAGGAGGGGAGGAAGCTACGAGCAGTACTTC
j_call: TRBJ1-2; d_call: -; v_call: TRBV5-1; cdr3_aa: CASSEDQGTLYGYTF; cdr3_nt: TGCGCCAGCAGCGAGGACCAAGGGACACTTTATGGCTACACCTTC
j_call: TRBJ2-2; d_call: TRBD2; v_call: TRBV20-1; cdr3_aa: CSARAWTSGYGELFF; cdr3_nt: TGCAGTGCTAGAGCATGGACTAGCGGGTACGGGGAGCTGTTTTTT
j_call: TRBJ2-1; d_call: TRBD1; v_call: TRBV12-3/TRBV12-4; cdr3_aa: CASWCPGQGIQSYNEQFF; cdr3_nt: TGTGCCAGCTGGTGTCCGGGACAGGGTATCCAATCCTACAATGAGCAGTTCTTC
j_call: TRBJ2-7; d_call: TRBD1; v_call: TRBV6-4; cdr3_aa: CASSLTGDTSYEQYF; cdr3_nt: TGTGCCAGCAGTCTGACAGGGGATACATCCTACGAGCAGTACTTC
j_call: TRBJ1-5; d_call: -; v_call: TRBV2; cdr3_aa: CASSEALAAYSNQPQHF; cdr3_nt: TGTGCCAGCAGTGAAGCGCTGGCCGCCTATAGCAATCAGCCCCAGCATTTT
j_call: TRBJ1-2; d_call: -; v_call: TRBV4-1; cdr3_aa: CASSQDASANYGYTF; cdr3_nt: TGCGCCAGCAGCCAAGATGCGTCAGCAAACTATGGCTACACCTTC